These 14 T cell receptor beta chains share one sample of origin, sequenced in a study of Graves' ophthalmopathy and Graves' hyperthyroidism. Investigators amplified TCR beta CDR3 regions from RNA transcripts. In the first round, RT-PCR was carried out with HTBI primers, and a multiplex PCR formed the second round. One entry per CDR3 protein, called by TCRdb with MiXCR from the multiplex PCR reads. The repertoire holds some 400,000 distinct CDR3 sequences, around 18% seen once, with about 1.6% in the top ten. Sequenced sample: peripheral blood. These receptors were taken from a woman aged 18 to 35 with Graves' ophthalmopathy.

In this sample, this clonotype turned up many times. The chain links TRBV6-2 or TRBV6-3 to TRBJ1-2; D gene unclear. The V gene lost 2 bases and the J gene lost 0 bases, with 7 bases spanning the gap. The CDR3 has 14 residues. Germline lookup yields CDR1 MNHEY and CDR2 SVGEGT. The CDR3 coding sequence is TGTGCCAGCAGTTACGGGTCGGCTAACTATGGCTACACCTTC. Translation gives CASSYGSANYGYTF.

This clonotype has at least ten counts. V is TRBV29-1 and J is TRBJ2-7; D is perhaps TRBD2 (7 bases). Trimming removed 3 bases from V and 6 bases from J, with 21 bases in between. Germline CDR1 and CDR2: SQVTM and ANQGSEA. This CDR3 contains 15 residues. The CDR3 here is CSVERGGALMSEQYF. Written as DNA, the CDR3 is TGCAGCGTTGAGAGGGGGGGGGCCCTGATGAGCGAGCAGTACTTC.

This clonotype was counted ten times or more. The chain couples TRBV28 to TRBJ2-2; possibly TRBD1 for D (6 bases). The germline V gene has CDR1 MDHEN and CDR2 SYDVKM. Trimming pared 7 bases from V and 0 bases from J, leaving 12 bases between. The CDR3 extends over 15 amino acids. CDR3 protein: CASIRGGPNTGELFF. In DNA form, the CDR3 reads TGTGCCAGCATTAGAGGGGGACCGAACACCGGGGAGCTGTTTTTT.

This clonotype has at least ten counts. The chain couples TRBV11-2 to TRBJ2-5, with 7 bases identical to TRBD2. V lost 1 base to trimming and J lost 10 bases; unmatched junction nucleotides: 6. Per the germline V gene, CDR1 is SGHAT and CDR2 is FQNNGV. This CDR3 comprises 13 residues. In DNA, the CDR3 is TGTGCCAGCAGCTTAGTAGCGCCGGGGGGCCAGTACTTC. Translated: CASSLVAPGGQYF. Full variable domain (remainder filled in from reference TRBV11-2 and TRBJ2-5): EAGVAQSPRYKIIEKRQSVAFWCNPISGHATLYWYQQILGQGPKLLIQFQNNGVVDDSQLPKDRFSAERLKGVDSTLKIQPAKLEDSAVYLCASSLVAPGGQYFGPGTRLLVL.

This clonotype was observed at least ten times. The rearrangement joins TRBV7-9 to TRBJ1-6; possible D gene TRBD1, 6 bases. The CDR3 length is 15 residues. V lost 0 bases to trimming and J lost 7 bases, with 10 bases between them. Looked up from germline, CDR1 is SEHNR and CDR2 is FQNEAQ (reference sequence). This CDR3 is CASSLAGGSNSPLHF. In nucleotides, the CDR3 is TGTGCCAGCAGCTTAGCCGGGGGCTCCAATTCACCCCTCCACTTT. Based on the CDR3 plus reference TRBV7-9 and TRBJ1-6, the full variable domain is DTGVSQNPRHKITKRGQNVTFRCDPISEHNRLYWYRQTLGQGPEFLTYFQNEAQLEKSRLLSDRFSAERPKGSFSTLEIQRTEQGDSAMYLCASSLAGGSNSPLHFGNGTRLTVT.

This clonotype was seen ten or more times. Here the CDR3 DNA reads TGTGCCAGCAGCCCTAGCGGGAGAGGATACGAGCAGTACTTC. Translating it yields CASSPSGRGYEQYF. The chain employs TRBV27 and TRBJ2-7; 10 bases map to TRBD2. V shed 6 bases, J shed 4 bases, and the junction held 6 bases outside the gene matches. This CDR3 region has 14 residues. Germline assignment: CDR1 MNHEY and CDR2 SMNVEV (reference sequence).

This clonotype was found a few times. This chain links TRBV25-1 with TRBJ2-7, with D possibly TRBD1 on 7 matching bases. The CDR3 runs 15 residues. Per germline, CDR1 MGHDK and CDR2 SYGVNS. The V end was cut by 2 bases, the J end by 3 bases, with 14 bases between. CDR3 nucleotide sequence: TGTGCCAGCAGTGAAGGAGGGGGACAGCACTACGAGCAGTACTTC. Translated: CASSEGGGQHYEQYF.

This clonotype was recorded at least ten times. CDR3 nucleotides: TGTGCCAGCAGCTTTCAGACTAGTTTGACCGGGGAGCTGTTTTTT. It encodes CASSFQTSLTGELFF. The rearrangement uses TRBV7-2 and TRBJ2-2; D is possibly TRBD2 (6 bases). The CDR3 length is 15 residues. From germline, CDR1 is SGHTA and CDR2 FQGNSA. V was cut by 3 bases and J by 5 bases, with 13 bases left in between.

This clonotype was observed at least ten times. This chain connects TRBV7-2 to TRBJ2-7; D is ambiguous. The CDR3 extends over 13 amino acids. The V gene lost 0 bases and the J gene lost 7 bases, with 10 bases spanning the gap. Germline CDR1 reads SGHTA; CDR2 reads FQGNSA. Here the CDR3 DNA reads TGTGCCAGCAGCTTAGCCAGTCTGAGGGAGCAGTACTTC. Encoded protein: CASSLASLREQYF.

In this sample, this clonotype turned up many times. The gene calls are TRBV2 and TRBJ2-7, with 8 bases lining up with TRBD1. Germline V gene lookup returns CDR1 SNHLY and CDR2 FYNNEI. Losses at the gene ends were 6 bases for V and 1 base for J; bases not matched to a gene: 14. This CDR3 has 17 amino acids. The DNA for the CDR3 is TGTGCCAGCAGCGAGGTTGGAGTGGGACAGGTTTCCTACGAGCAGTACTTC. Amino acid sequence: CASSEVGVGQVSYEQYF.

This clonotype was recorded many times. V is TRBV7-2 and J is TRBJ1-2; TRBD1 agrees at 10 bases. The ends lost 0 bases at V and 3 bases at J; junction bases unmatched: 10. This CDR3 has 18 amino acids. In germline, CDR1 is SGHTA, CDR2 FQGNSA. This CDR3 reads CASSLAGFGTGEDYGYTF. CDR3 bases: TGTGCCAGCAGCTTAGCGGGTTTCGGGACAGGGGAGGACTATGGCTACACCTTC.

This clonotype was picked up many times. This chain uses TRBV18 with TRBJ2-5; 9 bases match TRBD2. The germline CDR1 and CDR2 sequences are KGHSH and LQKENI. The junction had 0 bases not matched to a gene; V was cut back by 3 bases and J by 4 bases. The CDR3 is 13 amino acids. In nucleotides, the CDR3 is TGTGCCAGCTCACCTAGCGGGAGAGAGACCCAGTACTTC. This gives the protein CASSPSGRETQYF.

The chain has TRBV20-1 and TRBJ1-1, with D unclear. Germline V CDR1 and CDR2: DFQATT, SNEGSKA (reference sequence). The V gene lost 6 bases and the J gene lost 2 bases, with 13 bases spanning the gap. The CDR3 covers 13 residues. CDR3 nucleotides: TGCAGTGCCGTACTCGGGCTTAACACTGAAGCTTTCTTT. Translation gives CSAVLGLNTEAFF.

This clonotype was counted ten times or more. The rearrangement links TRBV6-2 or TRBV6-3 to TRBJ1-2; no clear D. Trimming shortened V by 2 bases and J by 8 bases, and 12 bases separated the two germline ends. The CDR3 is 13 amino acids. Germline assignment: CDR1 MNHEY and CDR2 SVGEGT. CDR3 in amino acids: CASSYRVSSGYTF. The CDR3 DNA is TGTGCCAGCAGTTACAGGGTATCGAGCGGCTACACCTTC.